Listed below are T cell receptor beta chains from one sample, sequenced in a study of regulatory T cells in long-lasting Graves disease. A single record per CDR3 protein comes from TCRdb applying MiXCR to the multiplex PCR reads. Altogether some 440,000 distinct CDR3 sequences are present, around 20% being singletons, with the ten largest covering approximately 8%. The sequenced sample was peripheral blood mononuclear cells (PBMCs), obtained when the disease was refractory, from a patient treated with antithyroid drugs. The receptors come from a female donor with Graves disease. Both conserved end residues are part of each CDR3. A D gene is named only where the DNA matches it firmly. Clone size is stated in some rows and not others, as once, few, many or a class when expanded.

j_call,clone_size,v_call,d_call,cdr3_nt,cdr3_aa
TRBJ2-7,many,TRBV6-1,TRBD2,TGTGCCAGCCGGGAGGGCCTCCGAGAGCAGTACTTC,CASREGLREQYF
TRBJ1-2,-,TRBV28,-,TGTGCCAGCAGCTCCTCTCGTAGGCGGGGTGGCTACACCTTC,CASSSSRRRGGYTF
TRBJ2-6,few,TRBV14,-,TGTGCCAGCAGCCATATTTCTGGGGCCAACGTCCTGACTTTC,CASSHISGANVLTF
TRBJ1-5,-,TRBV7-2,-,TGTGCCAGCAGCTTAGTAGGACAGAACAATCAGCCCCAGCATTTT,CASSLVGQNNQPQHF
TRBJ2-1,-,TRBV28,-,TGTGCCAGCACCGGTAGCGTTGAGCAGTTCTTC,CASTGSVEQFF
TRBJ2-7,-,TRBV6-5,-,TGTGCCAGCAGTTACGGGTGGGACGAGCAGTACTTC,CASSYGWDEQYF
TRBJ2-7,-,TRBV6-1,TRBD1,TGTGCCAGCAGCGGAGCAGGGGGTAACGCCTACGAGCAGTACTTC,CASSGAGGNAYEQYF
TRBJ1-3,-,TRBV7-8,TRBD1,TGTGCCAGCAGCCAAACGGACAGGGCCGGCTCTGGAAACACCATATATTTT,CASSQTDRAGSGNTIYF
TRBJ2-3,few,TRBV7-9,TRBD2,TGCGCCAGCAGCTTGGGTAGCGGGAGTATAGATACGCAGTATTTT,CASSLGSGSIDTQYF
TRBJ2-5,few,TRBV6-1,TRBD1,TGTGCCAGCAGCGGAACAGGGGGATATGAGACCCAGTACTTC,CASSGTGGYETQYF
TRBJ2-3,many,TRBV29-1,-,TGCAGCGTTGCGTTAGTGACGCAGTATTTT,CSVALVTQYF
TRBJ2-7,many,TRBV28,-,TGTGCCAGCAGCCCCCCGCTATACGAGCAGTACTTC,CASSPPLYEQYF
TRBJ2-7,many,TRBV27,TRBD2,TGTGCCAGCAGTCCAGTAGCGGGAGGCGTCTCCTACGAGCAGTACTTC,CASSPVAGGVSYEQYF
TRBJ2-3,-,TRBV29-1,TRBD2,TGCAGCGTTGCTCCGGGACTACTTAGCACAGATACGCAGTATTTT,CSVAPGLLSTDTQYF
TRBJ2-5,many,TRBV28,TRBD2,TGTGCCAGCAGTTCCAGGACTAGCGGGATTTTTCAAGAGACCCAGTACTTC,CASSSRTSGIFQETQYF
TRBJ2-5,many,TRBV6-1,TRBD2,TGTGCCAGCACAAAGCGGGAGGCCACGGAGACCCAGTACTTC,CASTKREATETQYF
TRBJ2-7,many,TRBV28,-,TGTGCCAGCATCCGCGGCGGGATGTACGAGCAGTACTTC,CASIRGGMYEQYF
TRBJ2-5,-,TRBV7-9,-,TGTGCCAGCAGCCTCCAGGCCGGGTGGGCTCAAGAGACCCAGTACTTC,CASSLQAGWAQETQYF
TRBJ1-6,few,TRBV5-6,-,TGTGCCAGCAGCTCCCTCGTGCTGACTCTTCCCCATTCACCCCTCCACTTT,CASSSLVLTLPHSPLHF
TRBJ2-7,many,TRBV12-3/TRBV12-4,-,TGTGCCAGCAGATGGGGTGGCGAGCAGTACTTC,CASRWGGEQYF
TRBJ2-7,-,TRBV18,TRBD1,TGTGCCAGCTCACCAAGGGGGCAAAGGCGCGAGCAGTACTTC,CASSPRGQRREQYF
TRBJ1-1,few,TRBV9,-,TGTGCCAGCAGCCCCCGCGTGAGGGGAGGGTTGAACACTGAAGCTTTCTTT,CASSPRVRGGLNTEAFF
TRBJ2-1,-,TRBV29-1,-,TGCAGCGTGGGGGCCCAGCACAATGAGCAGTTCTTC,CSVGAQHNEQFF
TRBJ2-7,many,TRBV2,-,TGTGCCAGCATGACAGACTCCTACGAGCAGTACTTC,CASMTDSYEQYF
TRBJ2-7,many,TRBV11-1,-,TGTGCCAGCAGCTTGTTACCGGGACAATCCTACGAGCAGTACTTC,CASSLLPGQSYEQYF
TRBJ1-2,many,TRBV27,TRBD1,TGTGCCAGCACTCCGACAGGGGGCGCTTCTAATGGCTACACCTTC,CASTPTGGASNGYTF
TRBJ1-5,many,TRBV28,TRBD1,TGTGCCAGCAGGACCTCAGGACAGGGCGAGCAGCCCCAGCATTTT,CASRTSGQGEQPQHF